This T cell receptor beta chain came from a study of T cells in Graves' hyperthyroidism and ophthalmopathy. Graves' hyperthyroidism was deemed stable given no ophthalmopathy progression within 18 months. Uncontrolled infection, other autoimmune disease, pregnancy and lactation each barred patients from inclusion. Isolation of PBMCs was performed on approximately 10 ml fresh peripheral blood. Amplified TCR beta CDR3 regions came from RNA transcripts. Primed by the HTBI set, a first-round RT-PCR was run on the TCR CDR3. TCRdb reprocessed the multiplex PCR reads with MiXCR, giving one entry per CDR3 protein. The table lists hundreds of thousands of distinct CDR3 sequences, roughly 32% of them singletons. CDR1 and CDR2 from the germline V gene are SGHAT and FQNNGV. The V gene end was trimmed by 7 bases and the J gene end by 2 bases; junction bases not matched to a gene: 7. CDR3 length equals 14 residues.

Sequenced input: blood. The rearrangement joins TRBV11-2 to TRBJ2-5, with 7 bases that match TRBD1. The TCR originated in a middle-aged woman with Graves' hyperthyroidism. As DNA, the CDR3 is TGTGCCAGCACCGTCCGGGACAGACAAGAGACCCAGTACTTC. Encoded protein: CASTVRDRQETQYF.